Following are 32 T cell receptor beta chains from one sample sequenced in a study of blood T cell repertoires in COVID-19. Generated by immunoSEQ multiplex PCR, the TCRdb table keeps only in-frame clones and is missing some. The sample shows around 220,000 clones, less than 85% of them seen only once. Material for sequencing was peripheral blood. The receptors derive from a woman aged 80 or over with active or convalescent COVID-19.

The chain employs TRBV5-1 and TRBJ2-2, with D possibly being TRBD1 (5 bases). This CDR3 region has 16 residues. CDR1 is SGHRS and CDR2 is YFSETQ in the germline V gene. Between the trimmed V and J ends, which lost 4 bases and 7 bases, there was a span of 20 bases. DNA of the CDR3: TGCGCCAGCAGCACTCACCAGGGTCCAACGGGCGGGGAGCTGTTTTTT. As protein: CASSTHQGPTGGELFF. Full variable domain (remainder filled in from reference TRBV5-1 and TRBJ2-2): KAGVTQTPRYLIKTRGQQVTLSCSPISGHRSVSWYQQTPGQGLQFLFEYFSETQRNKGNFPGRFSGRQFSNSRSEMNVSTLELGDSALYLCASSTHQGPTGGELFFGEGSRLTVL.

The chain is built from TRBV5-5 and TRBJ1-3; D possibly corresponds to TRBD1 (6 bases). The CDR3 is made up of 18 amino acids. CDR1 and CDR2 from the germline V gene are SGHKS and YYEKEE (reference sequence). V lost 3 bases and J 0 bases, leaving 19 bases between the germline ends. The CDR3 nucleotides read TGTGCCAGCAGCTATTCGCGAGGGACATCCGTCTCTGGAAACACCATATATTTT. It specifies CASSYSRGTSVSGNTIYF.

This chain uses TRBV18 with TRBJ1-3, with a tentative D call TRBD1 (5 bases). The germline CDR1 and CDR2 sequences are KGHSH and LQKENI. The CDR3 totals 15 residues. Trimming left V 6 bases short and J 0 bases short, with 12 bases between. Written as DNA, the CDR3 is TGTGCCAGCTCCGGACAACTTACCTCTGGAAACACCATATATTTT. Its translation is CASSGQLTSGNTIYF.

This chain uses TRBV5-1 with TRBJ2-3; TRBD1 aligns across 9 bases. Germline CDR1 and CDR2: SGHRS and YFSETQ. This CDR3 region has 14 residues. The junction had 5 bases not matched to a gene; V was cut back by 5 bases and J by 4 bases. CDR3 in amino acids: CASRGQGPPDTQYF. The CDR3 region has the DNA TGCGCCAGCAGGGGACAGGGTCCTCCAGATACGCAGTATTTT.

The chain has TRBV28 and TRBJ2-5; maybe TRBD1 (6 bases). Germline CDR1 MDHEN, CDR2 SYDVKM. Trimming removed 7 bases from V and 7 bases from J, with 22 bases in between. The CDR3 length is 15 residues. The CDR3 coding sequence is TGTGCCAGCATTGGGTTGGGGCAGGGGTCCGGGACCCAGTACTTC. Its translation: CASIGLGQGSGTQYF.

V is TRBV5-1 and J is TRBJ1-2, with 10 bases lining up with TRBD1. CDR1 SGHRS and CDR2 YFSETQ come from the germline V gene. Germline trimming cut 3 bases from V and 7 bases from J; bases unmatched to any gene: 6. This CDR3 is built from 14 residues. The CDR3 is CASSWGDRGAGYTF. The CDR3 DNA reads as TGCGCCAGCAGCTGGGGGGACAGGGGAGCTGGCTACACCTTC.

The chain uses TRBV14 and TRBJ1-4, with D unresolved. V was trimmed by 6 bases and J by 7 bases, leaving 12 bases between them. The V gene's germline CDR1 is SGHDN and CDR2 FVKESK. The length of the CDR3 is 13 residues. CDR3 loop: CASSYGAGEKLFF. Here the CDR3 DNA reads TGTGCCAGCAGTTATGGAGCCGGTGAAAAACTGTTTTTT.

The chain recombines TRBV5-6 with TRBJ1-1; D gene ambiguous. The germline gives CDR1 SGHDT, CDR2 YYEEEE. The CDR3 consists of 14 residues. Trimming cost V 4 bases and J 2 bases, with 12 bases left between them. CDR3: CASSLRGINTEAFF. The CDR3 nucleotides read TGTGCCAGCAGCCTTCGGGGTATCAACACTGAAGCTTTCTTT.

The V call is TRBV3-1 (or the pseudogene TRBV3-2), the J call TRBJ2-1, with a possible D match to TRBD2 (5 bases). Trimming removed 4 bases at V and 0 bases at J, with 16 bases between. Germline CDR1 LGHDT, CDR2 YNNKEL (reference sequence). CDR3 length: 17 amino acids. CDR3 region: CASSPLAGLGSYNEQFF. Written as DNA, the CDR3 is TGTGCCAGCAGCCCCCTGGCCGGACTCGGCTCCTACAATGAGCAGTTCTTC.

The chain carries TRBV5-1 and TRBJ1-3, with 9 bases identical to TRBD1. The junction had 12 bases not matched to a gene; V was cut back by 5 bases and J by 0 bases. The CDR3 extends over 18 amino acids. The germline V gene encodes CDR1 SGHRS and CDR2 YFSETQ. CDR3 region: CASSLGTGRRISGNTIYF. CDR3 DNA: TGCGCCAGCAGTCTCGGGACAGGGCGTCGCATCTCTGGAAACACCATATATTTT.

The CDR3 coding sequence is TGTGCCAGCAGCTTTCCCACTAGCACAGATACGCAGTATTTT. Protein: CASSFPTSTDTQYF. This chain joins TRBV5-6 and TRBJ2-3; D gene unclear. This CDR3 spans 14 amino acids. The V end lost 2 bases, the J end lost 0 bases, and 7 bases lay between the germline ends. From germline, CDR1 is SGHDT and CDR2 YYEEEE.

The V and J genes are TRBV6-1 and TRBJ1-2; possibly TRBD1 for D (6 bases). Germline lookup yields CDR1 MNHNS and CDR2 SASEGT. V was pared by 2 bases and J by 5 bases, with 12 bases between. CDR3 length: 14 residues. CDR3 residues: CASSELGQSYGYTF. The DNA for the CDR3 is TGTGCCAGCAGTGAATTGGGACAATCTTATGGCTACACCTTC.

The chain uses TRBV2 and TRBJ1-1, with 11 bases lining up with TRBD1. The CDR3 totals 13 residues. Losses at the gene ends were 7 bases for V and 4 bases for J; bases not matched to a gene: 2. The germline gives CDR1 SNHLY, CDR2 FYNNEI. The CDR3 protein is CASKGTGGTEAFF. The CDR3 bases are TGTGCCAGCAAAGGGACAGGGGGCACTGAAGCTTTCTTT.

J is TRBJ2-1 and V is TRBV27; the match to TRBD2 covers 11 bases. Trimming at V came to 5 bases and at J to 6 bases, leaving 6 bases not matched to a gene. Germline-derived CDR1 and CDR2 are MNHEY and SMNVEV (reference sequence). This CDR3 region has 15 residues. CDR3 loop: CASSGGLAVRNEQFF. CDR3 bases: TGTGCCAGCAGTGGGGGACTAGCGGTTCGCAATGAGCAGTTCTTC.

The chain links TRBV29-1 to TRBJ2-1; 8 nucleotides line up with TRBD1. This CDR3 has 14 amino acids. The germline gives CDR1 SQVTM, CDR2 ANQGSEA. Trimming removed 4 bases from V and 4 bases from J; junction bases left unmatched: 6. CDR3 region: CSVGRDRTYNEQFF. The CDR3 DNA reads as TGCAGCGTTGGCAGGGACAGGACATACAATGAGCAGTTCTTC.

The chain combines TRBV5-1 with TRBJ2-7; TRBD2 aligns across 8 bases. There are 14 residues in the CDR3. Germline CDR1 reads SGHRS; CDR2 reads YFSETQ. The trim removed 4 bases at V and 1 base at J, leaving 4 bases unmatched. The CDR3 region has the DNA TGCGCCAGCAGCCCAAGCGGGGGTTCCTACGAGCAGTACTTC. Residues: CASSPSGGSYEQYF.

J is TRBJ1-1 and V is TRBV5-1, with D possibly being TRBD1 (6 bases). Trimming pared 4 bases from V and 0 bases from J, leaving 10 bases between. The CDR3 covers 14 residues. In germline, CDR1 is SGHRS, CDR2 YFSETQ. The CDR3 region has the DNA TGCGCCAGCAGCCAGGGGCCCATGAACACTGAAGCTTTCTTT. Protein product: CASSQGPMNTEAFF.

As DNA, the CDR3 is TGCAGCGTTGAAGAGGGAAGAGGGAAGAGGCCTGAAGCTTTCTTT. It specifies CSVEEGRGKRPEAFF. The rearrangement uses TRBV29-1 and TRBJ1-1; the D is unclear. The germline V gene has CDR1 SQVTM and CDR2 ANQGSEA. Trimming removed 0 bases from V and 6 bases from J, with 17 bases in between. The CDR3 is 15 amino acids.

The V and J genes are TRBV28 and TRBJ1-1; 8 bases are a match to TRBD1. The germline V gene encodes CDR1 MDHEN and CDR2 SYDVKM. The CDR3 has 13 amino acids. The V segment lost 6 bases and the J segment 8 bases; nucleotides outside the gene matches: 8. The CDR3 reads CASRINRGVEAFF. The CDR3 DNA reads as TGTGCCAGCAGGATAAACAGGGGGGTAGAAGCTTTCTTT.

This chain connects TRBV6-5 to TRBJ2-1; D possibly corresponds to TRBD2 (5 bases). The germline V gene has CDR1 MNHEY and CDR2 SVGAGI. Trimming removed 6 bases from V and 11 bases from J, with 23 bases in between. This CDR3 spans 15 amino acids. The CDR3, as DNA: TGTGCCAGCAGCCCCCAACCGCCTCCGGGGAATAAGCAGTTCTTC. Protein: CASSPQPPPGNKQFF.

V usage is TRBV20-1 and J usage is TRBJ1-1; D unresolved. The CDR3 sequence is 11 residues long. Germline V gene data show CDR1 as DFQATT and CDR2 as SNEGSKA (reference sequence). Deletions cut 5 bases from V and 7 bases from J, with 11 bases between. The CDR3 DNA reads TGCAGTGCTGGCCGACTGGTTGAAGCTTTCTTT. Translated: CSAGRLVEAFF.

This clone is a singleton in its sample. The V and J genes are TRBV6-6 and TRBJ2-1; 8 nucleotides line up with TRBD2. Germline V CDR1 and CDR2: MNHNY, SVGAGI (reference sequence). The V segment lost 6 bases and the J segment 3 bases; nucleotides outside the gene matches: 4. The CDR3 sequence is 14 residues long. DNA for the CDR3: TGTGCCAGCAGAACGACTAGCGACTACAATGAGCAGTTCTTC. The encoded protein is CASRTTSDYNEQFF.

The chain is built from TRBV24-1 and TRBJ2-7, with TRBD1 matching over 7 bases. After removal of 7 bases from V and 9 bases from J, the junction contained 14 bases not matched to a gene. The CDR3 covers 14 residues. Germline CDR1 is KGHDR and CDR2 is SFDVKD. The CDR3: CATSPGTDIAVQYF. The CDR3 region has the DNA TGTGCCACCAGCCCCGGGACAGACATAGCTGTGCAGTACTTC.

This rearrangement joins TRBV6-5 to TRBJ1-1; 8 bases are shared with TRBD1. CDR1 MNHEY and CDR2 SVGAGI come from the germline V gene. V was clipped by 6 bases and J by 6 bases; unmatched bases: 12. CDR3 length equals 15 residues. CDR3 nucleotides: TGTGCCAGCAGCCTAATCGGACAGGGTCGCGCTGAAGCTTTCTTT. Its translation is CASSLIGQGRAEAFF.

The chain has TRBV19 and TRBJ2-7; D not certain. Trimming left V 4 bases short and J 3 bases short, with 4 bases between. This CDR3 has 11 amino acids. Germline loops: CDR1 LNHDA, CDR2 SQIVND (reference sequence). For the CDR3, the DNA is TGTGCCAGTAGTACCTACTACGAGCAGTACTTC. As protein: CASSTYYEQYF.

The chain combines TRBV10-2 with TRBJ1-5; tentatively, D is TRBD1 (5 bases). Germline V lookup: CDR1 WSHSY, CDR2 SAAADI. V lost 0 bases to trimming and J lost 13 bases, with 7 bases between them. The CDR3 has 11 amino acids. The DNA of the CDR3 is TGCGCCAGCAGTGAGTCTGGGGGGCAGCATTTT. It yields the protein CASSESGGQHF.

This clone has only one observation. The chain has TRBV7-6 and TRBJ1-2; no definite D call. Looked up from germline, CDR1 is SGHVS and CDR2 is FNYEAQ. V was clipped by 2 bases and J by 6 bases, with 16 bases between them. The CDR3 consists of 15 residues. In nucleotides, the CDR3 is TGTGCCAGCAGCTTAAGCCCGGGAAGCGCGGATGGCTACACCTTC. Translated, it gives CASSLSPGSADGYTF.

The rearrangement uses TRBV5-4 and TRBJ1-3, with 8 bases matching TRBD1. The V gene's germline CDR1 is SGHNT and CDR2 YYREEE (reference sequence). Losses at the gene ends were 2 bases for V and 3 bases for J; bases not matched to a gene: 7. This CDR3 has 16 amino acids. This chain's CDR3 is CASSLQQGVGGNTIYF. As DNA, the CDR3 is TGTGCCAGCAGCTTACAACAGGGGGTGGGTGGAAACACCATATATTTT.

In the case of this clone: A junction boundary mismatches the germline segment, possibly from a read error. This rearrangement joins TRBV7-7 to TRBJ2-5; D possibly corresponds to TRBD1 (5 bases). CDR3 length equals 15 residues. Germline V CDR1 and CDR2: SSHAT, FNYEAQ (reference sequence). The CDR3 loop is CASSLDRQGWETQYF. The CDR3 coding sequence is TGTGCTAGCAGCTTAGATCGGCAGGGATGGGAGACCCAGTACTTC.

The gene calls are TRBV6-2 or TRBV6-3 and TRBJ2-7; TRBD1 matches 7 bases. This CDR3 region has 12 residues. With 5 bases clipped from V and 6 bases from J, the junction kept 4 bases outside the gene matches. In germline, CDR1 is MNHEY, CDR2 SVGEGT. In DNA, the CDR3 is TGTGCCAGCAGTGATGACAGGGTCGAGCAGTACTTC. This translates into CASSDDRVEQYF.

The chain joins TRBV2 to TRBJ1-2; D gene unclear. The CDR3 spans 14 residues. Trimming removed 1 base from V and 4 bases from J, with 10 bases in between. Germline CDR1 SNHLY, CDR2 FYNNEI. Written as DNA, the CDR3 is TGTGCCAGCAGTGAAGTTCGACAAAGCTATGGCTACACCTTC. Translating it yields CASSEVRQSYGYTF.

The chain uses TRBV30 and TRBJ1-1; no firm D call. Germline CDR1 and CDR2: GTSNPN and SVGIG (reference sequence). The V and J ends lost 5 bases and 3 bases respectively, with 7 bases between them. The length of the CDR3 is 11 residues. The chain's CDR3 is CAWDTYTEAFF. The CDR3 region has the DNA TGTGCCTGGGACACCTACACTGAAGCTTTCTTT.